This TCR beta chain was identified during a study of blood T cells in healthy people across ages. Overall study results and limits: Estimates drawn from one million T cells were deemed to understate diversity.

V lost 6 bases and J lost 0, with 11 bases in between. The CDR3 sequence is 14 residues long. Investigators took about 10 milliliters of peripheral blood from every donor. This clonotype was observed once. Its antigen is currently unknown. Sample-barcoded 5' priming and a J-beta primer mix drove a second PCR of about 6 to 12 cycles. The authors tagged each cDNA molecule using a template-switch adaptor with 12 random nucleotides. Every sample gave at least 3 million paired-end reads containing CDR3. TCRdb independently ran MiXCR on the 5' RACE reads; one entry per CDR3 protein. The sample carries over 550,000 distinct CDR3 sequences, roughly 31% recorded once.

The V call is TRBV12-3 or TRBV12-4, the J call TRBJ1-1, with TRBD1 as a possible D gene (6 bases). Sequencing used blood. The clonotype comes from a woman of 80 years or more in good health. The CDR3 loop reads CASRVGGMNTEAFF. Written as DNA, the CDR3 is TGTGCCAGCAGGGTGGGGGGCATGAACACTGAAGCTTTCTTT.